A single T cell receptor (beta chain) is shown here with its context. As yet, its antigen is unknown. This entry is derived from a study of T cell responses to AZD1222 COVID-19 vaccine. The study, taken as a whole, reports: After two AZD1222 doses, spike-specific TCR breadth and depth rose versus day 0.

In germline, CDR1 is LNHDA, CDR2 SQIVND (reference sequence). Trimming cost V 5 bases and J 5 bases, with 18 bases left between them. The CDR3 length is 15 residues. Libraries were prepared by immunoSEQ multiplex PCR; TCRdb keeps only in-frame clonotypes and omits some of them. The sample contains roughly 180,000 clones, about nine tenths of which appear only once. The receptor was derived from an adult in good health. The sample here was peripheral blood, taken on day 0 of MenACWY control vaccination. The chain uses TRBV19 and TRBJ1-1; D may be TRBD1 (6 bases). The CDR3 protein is CASSAIRGGGTEAFF. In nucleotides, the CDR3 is TGTGCCAGTAGTGCCATACGAGGGGGGGGAACTGAAGCTTTCTTT.